One and the same sample provided the 4 T cell receptor beta chains below, sequenced in a study of blood T cell repertoires in COVID-19. This table comes from immunoSEQ multiplex PCR, and its TCRdb copy is limited to in-frame clones, with some not included. Among just over 650,000 clones, 80% to 90% were seen once, and the ten largest hold more than 0.25%. Material: peripheral blood. These receptors were obtained from a young woman with acute or convalescent COVID-19.

The chain is built from TRBV6-5 and TRBJ1-1; D is unresolved. The CDR3 is 15 amino acids. V was cut by 0 bases and J by 1 base, with 9 bases left in between. Looked up from germline, CDR1 is MNHEY and CDR2 is SVGAGI. The CDR3 spells CASSYSFYTNTEAFF. The DNA of the CDR3 is TGTGCCAGCAGTTACTCTTTTTACACGAACACTGAAGCTTTCTTT.

This chain connects TRBV7-2 to TRBJ1-6, with 8 bases fitting TRBD1. Unmatched junction bases numbered 5, after V lost 5 bases and J lost 8 bases. The CDR3 is 14 residues long. Germline V gene sequence: CDR1 SGHTA, CDR2 FQGNSA. CDR3 DNA sequence: TGTGCCAGCAGCCCCGCAGGGGGCTATTCACCCCTCCACTTT. Translated, it gives CASSPAGGYSPLHF. The full variable domain, rest sourced from reference TRBV7-2 and TRBJ1-6, is GAGVSQSPSNKVTEKGKDVELRCDPISGHTALYWYRQSLGQGLEFLIYFQGNSAPDKSGLPSDRFSAERTGGSVSTLTIQRTQQEDSAVYLCASSPAGGYSPLHFGNGTRLTVT.

This sequence joins TRBV12-3 or TRBV12-4 and TRBJ1-1; 7 bases agree with TRBD1. Losses at the gene ends were 3 bases for V and 6 bases for J; bases not matched to a gene: 4. The CDR3 has 13 amino acids. This chain's CDR3 is CASSFDRVAEAFF. CDR3 in DNA: TGTGCCAGCAGTTTCGACAGGGTCGCTGAAGCTTTCTTT.

The V gene is TRBV19, the J gene TRBJ2-2, with 9 positions matching TRBD1. Germline V gene data show CDR1 as LNHDA and CDR2 as SQIVND (reference sequence). With 1 base clipped from V and 6 bases from J, the junction kept 6 bases outside the gene matches. The CDR3 extends over 16 amino acids. CDR3 amino acids: CASSIGQGGFAGELFF. CDR3 nucleotide sequence: TGTGCCAGTAGTATAGGACAGGGGGGTTTCGCCGGGGAGCTGTTTTTT.